These T cell receptor beta chains were read from a single sample in a study of Ad26.COV2.S vaccination and SARS-CoV-2 variants. Libraries were prepared by immunoSEQ multiplex PCR; TCRdb keeps only in-frame clonotypes and omits some of them. Here the sample spans more than 300,000 clones, 85% being singletons. This specimen was peripheral blood, taken in a trial of Ad26.COV2.S vaccine versus placebo. The receptors derive from a person aged 18 to 59 who received the Ad26.COV2.S COVID-19 vaccine or a placebo. CDR3s include the opening cysteine and the closing phenylalanine or tryptophan. Fields, in order: J gene, V gene, D gene, clone size, CDR3 protein. D genes are given only for firm matches. Clone size is shown for a subset of rows, as once, few, many or a class of expanded clone.

j_call: TRBJ1-2
v_call: TRBV30
d_call: .
clone_size: once
cdr3_aa: CAWTKYGGGGYGYTF

j_call: TRBJ2-2
v_call: TRBV6-1
d_call: .
clone_size: .
cdr3_aa: CASSEFRPTGELFF

j_call: TRBJ1-5
v_call: TRBV19
d_call: .
clone_size: few
cdr3_aa: CASSIRGRRGNQPQHF

j_call: TRBJ1-1
v_call: TRBV28
d_call: .
clone_size: .
cdr3_aa: CASGQPRQVLNTEAFF

j_call: TRBJ1-2
v_call: TRBV9
d_call: .
clone_size: .
cdr3_aa: CASSVFGRLIGDGYTF

j_call: TRBJ2-5
v_call: TRBV28
d_call: TRBD2
clone_size: .
cdr3_aa: CASTLGLGGRRGETQYF

j_call: TRBJ1-1
v_call: TRBV7-6
d_call: TRBD1
clone_size: .
cdr3_aa: CASSLALSGDRGWSTEAFF

j_call: TRBJ2-1
v_call: TRBV2
d_call: .
clone_size: .
cdr3_aa: CASSERVVGGNEQFF

j_call: TRBJ2-7
v_call: TRBV7-8
d_call: TRBD1
clone_size: .
cdr3_aa: CASSLNRGPNHEQYF

j_call: TRBJ2-7
v_call: TRBV30
d_call: TRBD1
clone_size: .
cdr3_aa: CAWTKGQGSSYEQYF

j_call: TRBJ2-2
v_call: TRBV2
d_call: .
clone_size: .
cdr3_aa: CASSTRVFGELFF

j_call: TRBJ1-4
v_call: TRBV6-5
d_call: .
clone_size: .
cdr3_aa: CASNTPGAEKLFF

j_call: TRBJ2-6
v_call: TRBV19
d_call: .
clone_size: .
cdr3_aa: CASSISGRAGANVLTF

j_call: TRBJ2-7
v_call: TRBV18
d_call: .
clone_size: .
cdr3_aa: CASSLPGGIGNEQYF

j_call: TRBJ2-3
v_call: TRBV5-6
d_call: TRBD1
clone_size: .
cdr3_aa: CASSLVYRGPSTDTQYF

j_call: TRBJ1-5
v_call: TRBV19
d_call: .
clone_size: .
cdr3_aa: CASSTLSSSNQPQHF

j_call: TRBJ1-3
v_call: TRBV3-1/TRBV3-2
d_call: .
clone_size: few
cdr3_aa: CASSLLRSGNTIYF

j_call: TRBJ1-6
v_call: TRBV6-1
d_call: .
clone_size: few
cdr3_aa: CASSEVQGWESPLHF

j_call: TRBJ1-5
v_call: TRBV6-6
d_call: TRBD1
clone_size: .
cdr3_aa: CASSFTGTGDQPQHF

j_call: TRBJ1-6
v_call: TRBV28
d_call: .
clone_size: .
cdr3_aa: CASSYPVQTSSYNSPLHF

j_call: TRBJ1-2
v_call: TRBV27
d_call: .
clone_size: .
cdr3_aa: CASRIQGVGGYTF

j_call: TRBJ1-4
v_call: TRBV5-1
d_call: .
clone_size: .
cdr3_aa: CASSFRPRPTNEKLFF

j_call: TRBJ2-3
v_call: TRBV3-1/TRBV3-2
d_call: .
clone_size: .
cdr3_aa: CASSQDLAGATDTQYF

j_call: TRBJ2-3
v_call: TRBV5-8
d_call: .
clone_size: .
cdr3_aa: CASRVVYTQYF

j_call: TRBJ2-5
v_call: TRBV19
d_call: .
clone_size: .
cdr3_aa: CASRLAGQQETQYF

j_call: TRBJ1-2
v_call: TRBV6-4
d_call: TRBD1
clone_size: .
cdr3_aa: CASFPLGTGDGYTF

j_call: TRBJ1-2
v_call: TRBV19
d_call: TRBD1
clone_size: .
cdr3_aa: CASSIRGGTGTGGYTF

j_call: TRBJ2-7
v_call: TRBV2
d_call: .
clone_size: .
cdr3_aa: CASSDSWGYEQYF

j_call: TRBJ1-5
v_call: TRBV28
d_call: .
clone_size: .
cdr3_aa: CASSYLDNQPQHF

j_call: TRBJ2-1
v_call: TRBV19
d_call: TRBD2
clone_size: .
cdr3_aa: CASRWGTSNNEQFF

j_call: TRBJ2-1
v_call: TRBV28
d_call: TRBD2
clone_size: once
cdr3_aa: CASSTPSGGRNEQFF

j_call: TRBJ2-1
v_call: TRBV5-1
d_call: .
clone_size: .
cdr3_aa: CASSLGGTTSSYNEQFF

j_call: TRBJ2-3
v_call: TRBV13
d_call: TRBD2
clone_size: .
cdr3_aa: CASSLSSGGADTQYF

j_call: TRBJ1-3
v_call: TRBV12-2
d_call: .
clone_size: once
cdr3_aa: CASRLGGKSSGNTIYF

j_call: TRBJ2-1
v_call: TRBV11-2
d_call: TRBD2
clone_size: .
cdr3_aa: CASSFRGGLPEQFF

j_call: TRBJ1-4
v_call: TRBV19
d_call: .
clone_size: .
cdr3_aa: CASQGSTNEKLFF

j_call: TRBJ2-5
v_call: TRBV6-5
d_call: TRBD2
clone_size: .
cdr3_aa: CASSYSGGQETQYF

j_call: TRBJ2-3
v_call: TRBV5-4
d_call: TRBD2
clone_size: .
cdr3_aa: CASSLTSGGAEGTQYF

j_call: TRBJ2-5
v_call: TRBV7-8
d_call: .
clone_size: .
cdr3_aa: CASSSRGPETQYF

j_call: TRBJ2-1
v_call: TRBV2
d_call: .
clone_size: .
cdr3_aa: CASSQGFSFGNEQFF

j_call: TRBJ2-7
v_call: TRBV3-1/TRBV3-2
d_call: TRBD1
clone_size: .
cdr3_aa: CASSQVGDRGYEQYF

j_call: TRBJ1-1
v_call: TRBV5-1
d_call: TRBD1
clone_size: .
cdr3_aa: CASSWGTGTGSGVNTEAFF

j_call: TRBJ1-1
v_call: TRBV12-3/TRBV12-4
d_call: .
clone_size: .
cdr3_aa: CASSRGGPTEAFF

j_call: TRBJ2-3
v_call: TRBV4-2
d_call: .
clone_size: .
cdr3_aa: CASSPDPSGGTQYF

j_call: TRBJ2-5
v_call: TRBV5-1
d_call: TRBD1
clone_size: .
cdr3_aa: CASSLNTGGHETQYF

j_call: TRBJ2-7
v_call: TRBV7-2
d_call: .
clone_size: few
cdr3_aa: CASSLQNLYEQYF

j_call: TRBJ1-6
v_call: TRBV9
d_call: TRBD1
clone_size: .
cdr3_aa: CASSGTGDSPLHF

j_call: TRBJ1-5
v_call: TRBV3-1/TRBV3-2
d_call: .
clone_size: few
cdr3_aa: CASSTGQGTQHF

j_call: TRBJ1-6
v_call: TRBV9
d_call: TRBD1
clone_size: .
cdr3_aa: CASSSTGTGDSPLHF

j_call: TRBJ1-3
v_call: TRBV2
d_call: .
clone_size: .
cdr3_aa: CASSEGTGNTIYF

j_call: TRBJ1-1
v_call: TRBV30
d_call: .
clone_size: .
cdr3_aa: CAWRDGTEAFF